Listed here are 13 T cell receptor beta chains from one sample, sequenced in a study of blood T cell repertoires in COVID-19. Libraries were prepared by immunoSEQ multiplex PCR; TCRdb keeps only in-frame clonotypes and omits some of them. The sample includes some 110,000 clones, 82% of them seen just once. The source material was peripheral blood. The receptors here all came from a woman in her sixties or seventies with acute or convalescent COVID-19.

This chain joins TRBV5-1 and TRBJ2-3; the match to TRBD2 covers 9 bases. The V segment lost 0 bases and the J segment 0 bases; nucleotides outside the gene matches: 8. The CDR3 has 18 amino acids. Germline loops: CDR1 SGHRS, CDR2 YFSETQ. CDR3 sequence: CASSLGASGVRSTDTQYF. The CDR3 DNA is TGCGCCAGCAGCTTGGGTGCTAGCGGGGTTAGGAGCACAGATACGCAGTATTTT.

V gene TRBV6-5 combines with J gene TRBJ1-2, with 10 bases matching TRBD1. The CDR3 is made up of 14 amino acids. Germline V gene data show CDR1 as MNHEY and CDR2 as SVGAGI. V lost 6 bases to trimming and J lost 8 bases; unmatched junction nucleotides: 9. The CDR3 bases are TGTGCCAGCAGGCCGGACAGGGGGGTCCGGGGCTACACCTTC. Translated: CASRPDRGVRGYTF.

The chain carries TRBV18 and TRBJ2-5; D possibly corresponds to TRBD2 (5 bases). The CDR3 is 14 residues long. Between the trimmed V and J ends, which lost 5 bases and 5 bases, there was a span of 15 bases. Germline CDR1 and CDR2: KGHSH and LQKENI. CDR3 protein: CASSFRDRGETQYF. CDR3 DNA: TGTGCCAGCTCATTCCGAGACCGAGGGGAGACCCAGTACTTC.

V is TRBV5-4 and J is TRBJ1-6, with unresolved D. Germline V CDR1 and CDR2: SGHNT, YYREEE (reference sequence). The CDR3 covers 14 residues. Trimming cost V 4 bases and J 0 bases, with 5 bases left between them. The CDR3 coding sequence is TGTGCCAGCAGCGAGAGCTCCTATAATTCACCCCTCCACTTT. Translated, it gives CASSESSYNSPLHF.

The V call is TRBV7-6, the J call TRBJ2-1; 8 bases are a match to TRBD1. The CDR3 contains 16 residues. Losses at the gene ends were 8 bases for V and 0 bases for J; bases not matched to a gene: 9. Germline V gives CDR1 SGHVS, CDR2 FNYEAQ. For the CDR3, the DNA is TGTGCCAGCGGGTTGGACAGGGCCGCCTCCTACAATGAGCAGTTCTTC. Residues: CASGLDRAASYNEQFF.

The rearrangement uses TRBV6-2 or TRBV6-3 and TRBJ2-7; TRBD2 matches 8 bases. Germline V CDR1 and CDR2: MNHEY, SVGEGT. Trimming at V came to 4 bases and at J to 6 bases, leaving 11 bases not matched to a gene. The CDR3 is 15 amino acids. CDR3 in DNA: TGTGCCAGCAGTTCTCAGCGGGGGTCCCAGGGCGAGCAGTACGTC. This gives the protein CASSSQRGSQGEQYV.

This clone has just a few counts. The chain employs TRBV3-1 (or the pseudogene TRBV3-2) and TRBJ1-2; D gene ambiguous. The CDR3 consists of 15 residues. CDR1 LGHDT and CDR2 YNNKEL come from the germline V gene (reference sequence). V shed 1 base and J shed 0 bases, with 9 bases lying between them. CDR3 sequence reads: CASSQANSANYGYTF. The CDR3 DNA follows: TGTGCCAGCAGCCAAGCCAACAGTGCTAACTATGGCTACACCTTC.

The chain has TRBV7-9 and TRBJ1-6; no firm D call. The length of the CDR3 is 15 residues. The germline V and J ends were trimmed by 5 bases and 7 bases, with 15 bases remaining between them. Germline values: CDR1 SEHNR, CDR2 FQNEAQ (reference sequence). CDR3: CASSVHGVSNSPLHF. In nucleotides, the CDR3 is TGTGCCAGCAGCGTCCACGGGGTTTCAAATTCACCCCTCCACTTT.

V is TRBV25-1 and J is TRBJ2-2; D is ambiguous. This CDR3 comprises 15 residues. Germline V CDR1 and CDR2: MGHDK, SYGVNS. Deletions cut 1 base from V and 6 bases from J, with 12 bases between. CDR3 loop: CASSESRGFPGELFF. The CDR3 DNA follows: TGTGCCAGCAGTGAATCGAGAGGATTTCCCGGGGAGCTGTTTTTT.

The chain joins TRBV5-6 to TRBJ2-7; D is ambiguous. The CDR3 is 13 amino acids. V was cut by 1 base and J by 3 bases, with 8 bases left in between. Germline values: CDR1 SGHDT, CDR2 YYEEEE. The DNA of the CDR3 is TGTGCCAGCAGCTTGTCGGTTCACTACGAGCAGTACTTC. This gives the protein CASSLSVHYEQYF.

The J gene is TRBJ2-3, the V gene TRBV29-1, with D maybe TRBD1 (5 bases). Germline V gives CDR1 SQVTM, CDR2 ANQGSEA. CDR3 length: 13 amino acids. The V gene lost 4 bases and the J gene lost 0 bases, with 8 bases spanning the gap. The CDR3 DNA is TGCAGCGTTGTTGCAGGGAGCACAGATACGCAGTATTTT. It yields the protein CSVVAGSTDTQYF.

This chain uses TRBV2 with TRBJ2-2, with 12 nucleotides matching TRBD2. The J segment lost 5 bases and the V segment lost 8 bases, leaving 6 bases of the junction unmatched. Germline values: CDR1 SNHLY, CDR2 FYNNEI. This CDR3 contains 15 residues. In DNA, the CDR3 is TGTGCCAGCCGAGGACTAGCGGGGAGAACCGGGGAGCTGTTTTTT. This gives the protein CASRGLAGRTGELFF.

The rearrangement uses TRBV14 and TRBJ1-1; D is ambiguous. V gave up 1 base and J gave up 4 bases, with 16 bases separating them. This CDR3 spans 16 amino acids. The germline CDR1 and CDR2 sequences are SGHDN and FVKESK. The CDR3 DNA follows: TGTGCCAGCAGCCAAGGAGGTGGAGGTAGTGGCACTGAAGCTTTCTTT. Translation: CASSQGGGGSGTEAFF.